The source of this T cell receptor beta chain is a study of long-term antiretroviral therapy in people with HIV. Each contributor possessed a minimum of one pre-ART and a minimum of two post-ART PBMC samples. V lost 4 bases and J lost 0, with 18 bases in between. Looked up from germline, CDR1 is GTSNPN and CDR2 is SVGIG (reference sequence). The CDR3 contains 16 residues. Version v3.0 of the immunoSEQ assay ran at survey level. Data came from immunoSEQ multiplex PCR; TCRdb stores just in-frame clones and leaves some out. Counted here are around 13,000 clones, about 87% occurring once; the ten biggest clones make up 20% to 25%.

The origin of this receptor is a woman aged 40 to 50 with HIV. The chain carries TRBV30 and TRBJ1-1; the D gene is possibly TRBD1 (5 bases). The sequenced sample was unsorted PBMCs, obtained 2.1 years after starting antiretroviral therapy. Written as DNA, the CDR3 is TGTGCCTGGATACGTTCAGGTTGGGGCATGAACACTGAAGCTTTCTTT. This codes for CAWIRSGWGMNTEAFF.